This T cell receptor (beta chain) was recorded in a study of cytomegalovirus exposure and HLA in healthy donors. General observations from the study: Most TCRs appeared rarely, but some public TCRs recurred in many donors.

This CDR3 is built from 15 residues. Trimming took 1 base from V and 7 from J; bases not matched to a gene: 8. CDR1 LNHDA and CDR2 SQIVND come from the germline V gene (reference sequence). Samples came from healthy bone marrow donors. As for this clone: As yet, its antigen is unknown.

PCR employed 60 Vbeta and 13 Jbeta primers. Sequencing was performed with immunoSEQ multiplex PCR; in TCRdb, only in-frame clones are kept and a portion is missing. The sample consists of about 160,000 clones, about four fifths of them appearing once. Sequencing was done on a sample of PBMCs. The clonotype comes from a man aged 50-59 years in good health and CMV-seropositive. The V and J genes are TRBV19 and TRBJ1-2; 8 bases fit TRBD1. CDR3 DNA sequence: TGTGCCAGTAGTATAGTCACAGGGGGTGCAGGTGGCTACACCTTC. Protein product: CASSIVTGGAGGYTF.